The clone carrying this T cell receptor beta chain was observed many times. Its specificity is unknown. Germline V gives CDR1 MNHEY, CDR2 SMNVEV (reference sequence). V was clipped by 2 bases and J by 2 bases, with 7 bases between them. This CDR3 is 13 amino acids long. The data were taken from a study of molecular identifiers for immune sequencing clone quantification. Study summary: Across replicate runs, RNA obtained from about 21,000 or 97,000 naive CD8 cells was divided into five, with four undergoing sequencing. Notes on the study in general: Clones exceeding 20 RNA copies carried over 99% of effector molecules but under 1% of naive-cell molecules.

Libraries of bulk TCR were made by previously described methods (with listed TCR primers). TCRdb independently ran MiXCR on the PCR reads; one entry per CDR3 protein. The table records 88,000 or so distinct CDR3 sequences, over 20% of them present only once. Naive CD8 T cells, phenotype CD8+CD4-CCR7+CD45RA+, were sorted. This TCR derives from a human donor in good health. Some libraries in this study had Jurkat cell RNA spiked in. The sequencing input was naive CD8+ T cells from blood, with Jurkat cell RNA spiked in. Subset denoted: FACS-sorted CD8+CD4-CCR7+CD45RA+ naive T cells. This chain uses TRBV27 with TRBJ2-7, with D perhaps given as TRBD1 or TRBD2 (5 bases each). CDR3 coding DNA: TGTGCCAGCAGTTTAAGGGGACCCTACGAGCAGTACTTC. Protein: CASSLRGPYEQYF.